This T cell receptor beta chain is drawn from a study of cytomegalovirus exposure and HLA in healthy donors. The primer mix had 60 Vbeta and 13 Jbeta primers. Produced via immunoSEQ multiplex PCR; TCRdb's table is partial and in-frame only. This sample yields about 150,000 clones, of which 75% to 85% are seen a single time; 3.5% belongs to the top ten. Germline CDR1 is MNHEY and CDR2 is SVGAGI. The CDR3 is 14 amino acids. V shed 5 bases and J shed 6 bases, with 17 bases lying between them. The rearrangement joins TRBV6-5 to TRBJ2-7; D may be TRBD1 (6 bases). The sequenced sample consisted of PBMCs. The sequence came from a human donor in good health. The CDR3 is CASSSRDMSREQYF. CDR3 DNA: TGTGCCAGCAGTAGCCGGGACATGTCCCGCGAGCAGTACTTC.